This entry lists 18 T cell receptor beta chains sequenced from one sample in a study of T-cell reconstitution after alpha-beta-depleted transplantation in children. For TCRbeta, the library was prepared with unique molecular identifiers. Via MiXCR, TCRdb re-called the PCR reads, giving one row per CDR3 protein. The sample holds around 93,000 distinct CDR3 sequences; about 8% are singletons and the top ten take 5.5% to 8.5%. The sequences come from PBMCs from the stem cell graft donor, collected from the stem cell graft. Receptors originate from a human donor who donated a stem cell graft to a child with congenital amegakaryocytic thrombocytopenia.

This clonotype came up a few times. The V and J genes are TRBV7-9 and TRBJ1-1; D remains ambiguous. Between the trimmed V and J ends, which lost 6 bases and 6 bases, there was a span of 8 bases. CDR1 SEHNR and CDR2 FQNEAQ come from the germline V gene (reference sequence). This CDR3 region has 11 residues. The CDR3 region is CASSNQAEAFF. CDR3 DNA sequence: TGTGCCAGCAGTAATCAGGCTGAAGCTTTCTTT.

This clonotype has ten or more counts. The CDR3 loop reads CASSLAYALSYEQYF. CDR3 DNA sequence: TGTGCCAGCAGCTTGGCGTACGCCCTAAGTTACGAGCAGTACTTC. The genes are TRBV11-2 and TRBJ2-7; D unclear. In germline, CDR1 is SGHAT, CDR2 FQNNGV. The CDR3 sequence is 15 residues long. V was pared by 3 bases and J by 4 bases, with 16 bases between.

This clonotype has a count of ten or more. This rearrangement joins TRBV29-1 to TRBJ2-4, with a tentative D call TRBD1 (5 bases). The V gene's germline CDR1 is SQVTM and CDR2 ANQGSEA. The CDR3 spans 14 residues. Trimming took 5 bases from V and 5 from J, leaving 16 bases between them. As DNA, the CDR3 is TGCAGCGTTATCTTTGGGGCGGCCCAAAACATTCAGTACTTC. This codes for CSVIFGAAQNIQYF.

Ten or more counts support this clonotype. The chain links TRBV25-1 to TRBJ2-1; 7 bases fit TRBD2. CDR1 and CDR2 (germline): MGHDK, SYGVNS. V was clipped by 10 bases and J by 0 bases; unmatched bases: 6. This CDR3 is 14 amino acids long. CDR3 in DNA: TGTGCCACCCAGCGGGACCGCTCCTACAATGAGCAGTTCTTC. This codes for CATQRDRSYNEQFF.

As for this clonotype: The CDR3 carries no conserved terminal phenylalanine or tryptophan, so it likely arises from a read error. Because the CDR3's place on the DNA is in doubt, the DNA is left out and the CDR3 is given as listed by TCRdb. V and J are TRBV4-3 and TRBJ2-7. The CDR3 numbers 9 amino acids, ends counted. In germline, CDR1 is LGHNA, CDR2 YSLEER. This CDR3 reads CASSQGERA.

This clonotype was recorded at least ten times. This chain joins TRBV7-8 and TRBJ2-2; a possible D gene is TRBD1 (6 bases). Per the germline V gene, CDR1 is SGHVS and CDR2 is FQNEAQ. Trimming left V 5 bases short and J 0 bases short, with 25 bases between. The CDR3 spans 20 residues. CDR3 in DNA: TGTGCCAGCAGCCGTGACAGGATGTTAGGATTAGGATCGAACACCGGGGAGCTGTTTTTT. Translated, it gives CASSRDRMLGLGSNTGELFF.

As concerns this clonotype: A read error may be the cause here, since a much bigger clone is one base away. The V gene is TRBV12-3 or TRBV12-4, the J gene TRBJ2-4; 9 nucleotides match TRBD2. CDR3 length: 14 residues. CDR3 DNA sequence: TGTGCCAGCAGTTCCGGGACTAGCAAAAACAGTCAGTACTTC. It encodes CASSSGTSKNSQYF.

This clonotype came up many times. At one end, the junction sequence differs from germline, possibly due to a read error. The rearrangement links TRBV11-2 to TRBJ2-3; no clear D. The CDR3 loop spans 14 amino acids. In germline, CDR1 is SGHAT, CDR2 FQNNGV. The CDR3 region is CASSLGLSTDTQYF. DNA of the CDR3: TGCGCCAGCAGCTTGGGTCTAAGCACAGATACGCAGTATTTT.

This clonotype was recorded at least ten times. The chain joins TRBV20-1 to TRBJ2-3; 14 bases are shared with TRBD2. Trimming cost V 1 base and J 0 bases; bases outside gene matches: 3. CDR3 length: 17 amino acids. Per germline, CDR1 DFQATT and CDR2 SNEGSKA (reference sequence). Written as DNA, the CDR3 is TGCAGTGCTAGAGGACTAGCGGGAGGGCGCAGCACAGATACGCAGTATTTT. This codes for CSARGLAGGRSTDTQYF.

This clonotype was counted at least ten times. This rearrangement joins TRBV27 to TRBJ1-5, with TRBD1 as a possible D gene (5 bases). Germline V gene sequence: CDR1 MNHEY, CDR2 SMNVEV (reference sequence). The CDR3 extends over 16 amino acids. V was clipped by 1 base and J by 3 bases, with 13 bases between them. The CDR3 here is CASSLYSGLDNQPQHF. CDR3 DNA: TGTGCCAGCAGTTTATACTCAGGGTTGGACAATCAGCCCCAGCATTTT.

This clonotype was recorded at least ten times. The chain uses TRBV4-3 and TRBJ2-1; a weak D match, TRBD2 (6 bases). V dropped 1 base and J dropped 7 bases, with 17 bases sitting between them. CDR1 and CDR2 from the germline V gene are LGHNA and YSLEER. This CDR3 has 16 residues. CDR3 in amino acids: CASSQALVGTENEQFF. As DNA, the CDR3 is TGCGCCAGCAGCCAAGCTCTAGTGGGGACTGAGAATGAGCAGTTCTTC.

V and J are TRBV27 and TRBJ2-1, with D tentatively TRBD2 (5 bases). Germline CDR1 and CDR2: MNHEY and SMNVEV (reference sequence). The CDR3 has 15 residues. Trimming cost V 4 bases and J 3 bases, with 13 bases left between them. The CDR3 DNA reads as TGTGCCAGCAGTTCCGCCATCCGGGACTACAATGAGCAGTTCTTC. As protein: CASSSAIRDYNEQFF.

This clonotype was found many times. The chain has TRBV7-9 and TRBJ2-7; 8 bases are shared with TRBD1. The ends lost 5 bases at V and 0 bases at J; junction bases unmatched: 12. The CDR3 is 17 amino acids. CDR1 is SEHNR and CDR2 is FQNEAQ in the germline V gene (reference sequence). CDR3 protein: CASSPADRTGSSYEQYF. In nucleotides, the CDR3 is TGTGCCAGCAGCCCGGCAGATCGGACAGGGAGCTCCTACGAGCAGTACTTC.

This clonotype has at least ten counts. This sequence joins TRBV6-1 and TRBJ2-7, with D perhaps TRBD2 (6 bases). Trimming took off 7 bases at V and 2 bases at J, with 15 bases between the two ends. CDR3 length: 14 residues. CDR1 and CDR2 (germline): MNHNS, SASEGT. The CDR3 DNA is TGTGCCAGCAAATCGGGAGCAGTGCCCTACGAGCAGTACTTC. It encodes CASKSGAVPYEQYF.

This clonotype was seen repeatedly, ten times or more. The genes are TRBV5-6 and TRBJ2-6; D uncertain. V was pared by 0 bases and J by 0 bases, with 4 bases between. Per germline, CDR1 SGHDT and CDR2 YYEEEE. The CDR3 contains 15 residues. The CDR3 DNA reads as TGTGCCAGCAGCTTGGAAATCTCTGGGGCCAACGTCCTGACTTTC. Amino acids: CASSLEISGANVLTF.

The chain links TRBV12-3 or TRBV12-4 to TRBJ1-2; D uncertain. V lost 2 bases and J lost 9, with 13 bases in between. The CDR3 is made up of 13 amino acids. DNA of the CDR3: TGTGCCAGCAGTTTACGCCAGGAGAATAGCTACACCTTC. It specifies CASSLRQENSYTF.

In its sample, this clonotype was seen many times. The CDR3 region is CASSQTAEEQYF. CDR3 nucleotide sequence: TGCGCCAGCAGCCAAACAGCGGAAGAGCAGTACTTC. The gene calls are TRBV4-1 and TRBJ2-7; TRBD2 is a possible D gene (5 bases). This CDR3 spans 12 amino acids. Germline V CDR1 and CDR2: MGHRA, YSYEKL. Trimming cost V 2 bases and J 7 bases, with 9 bases left between them.

This clonotype showed up just a few times. The chain recombines TRBV7-9 with TRBJ1-4, with unresolved D. The V and J ends lost 1 base and 3 bases respectively, with 6 bases between them. The CDR3 has 14 amino acids. Looked up from germline, CDR1 is SEHNR and CDR2 is FQNEAQ (reference sequence). The CDR3 bases are TGTGCCAGCAGCTTAGGCGTGGCTAATGAAAAACTGTTTTTT. Translated: CASSLGVANEKLFF.